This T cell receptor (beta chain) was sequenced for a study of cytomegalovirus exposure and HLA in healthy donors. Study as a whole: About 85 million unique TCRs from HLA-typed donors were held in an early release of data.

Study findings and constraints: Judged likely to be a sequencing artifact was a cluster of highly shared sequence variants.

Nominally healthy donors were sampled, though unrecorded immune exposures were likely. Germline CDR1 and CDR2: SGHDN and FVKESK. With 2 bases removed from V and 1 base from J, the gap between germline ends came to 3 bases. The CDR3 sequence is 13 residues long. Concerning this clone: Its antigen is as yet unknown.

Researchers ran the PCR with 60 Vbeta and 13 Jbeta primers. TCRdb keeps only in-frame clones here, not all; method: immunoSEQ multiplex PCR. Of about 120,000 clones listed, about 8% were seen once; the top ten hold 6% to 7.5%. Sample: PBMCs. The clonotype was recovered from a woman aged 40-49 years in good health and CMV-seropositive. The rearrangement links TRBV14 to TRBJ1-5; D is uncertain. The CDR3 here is CASSQQSNQPQHF. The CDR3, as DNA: TGTGCCAGCAGCCAACAGAGCAATCAGCCCCAGCATTTT.